These T cell receptor beta chains were read from a single sample in a study. TCRdb re-called the RT-PCR reads through MiXCR, storing one row per CDR3 protein. The sample yields about 700,000 distinct CDR3 sequences, 14% seen once. Sequencing input: memory CD4+ T cells from blood. Receptors originate from a female donor in good health, serving as a healthy control. Both conserved end residues are part of each CDR3. A D gene is named only where the DNA matches it firmly. Where a row states a size, it is once, few, many or the class of an expanded clone; other rows omit it.

TRBV11-1	.	.	TRBJ2-6	TGTGCCAGCAGCCCGATGACAGGTCAACTTGTAACTGGGGCCAACGTCCTGACTTTC	CASSPMTGQLVTGANVLTF
TRBV12-3/TRBV12-4	.	many	TRBJ2-2	TGTGCCAGCCGGCTTACCGGGGAGCTGTTTTTT	CASRLTGELFF
TRBV6-1	.	.	TRBJ2-2	TGTGCCAGCAGTGACGAGACTAGTTTCATCGGGGAGCTGTTTTTT	CASSDETSFIGELFF
TRBV15	.	few	TRBJ1-2	TGTGCCACCAGCAGAGACAGCGAGTTTAGTTTTAGAGGCTACACCTTC	CATSRDSEFSFRGYTF
TRBV19	TRBD1	few	TRBJ2-2	TGTGCCAGTAAGACAGGGCTGAACACCGGGGAGCTGTTTTTT	CASKTGLNTGELFF
TRBV10-1	TRBD1	.	TRBJ2-2	TGCGCCAACCACAGGGGTGAGACCGGGGAGCTGTTTTTT	CANHRGETGELFF
TRBV27	TRBD2	.	TRBJ2-1	TGTGCCAGCGATTTAGCGGGAGGGCCGAACAATGAGCAGTTCTTC	CASDLAGGPNNEQFF
TRBV7-9	TRBD2	few	TRBJ2-2	TGTGCCAGCAGCAAAGGGCGGGAGACTACCGGGGAGCTGTTTTTT	CASSKGRETTGELFF
TRBV12-3/TRBV12-4	TRBD1	few	TRBJ2-5	TGTGCCAGCAGTTTAGGGGACAGGGGGCAAGAGACCCAGTACTTC	CASSLGDRGQETQYF
TRBV27	TRBD1	few	TRBJ2-3	TGTGCCAGCAGCCTAGAAGGCAGGGGGCCAGATACGCAGTATTTT	CASSLEGRGPDTQYF
TRBV5-1	TRBD2	few	TRBJ2-3	TGCGCCAGCAGCCCACGAAGCGGGAGGGAGACAGATACGCAGTATTTT	CASSPRSGRETDTQYF
TRBV6-5	TRBD1	.	TRBJ1-1	TGTGCCAGCAGTTACTCCAGGGGGTATGCTTTCTTT	CASSYSRGYAFF
TRBV28	TRBD2	.	TRBJ2-7	TGTGCCAGCAGGCTAGCGGGTGCCTCCTACGAGCAGTACTTC	CASRLAGASYEQYF
TRBV3-1	TRBD2	.	TRBJ2-6	TGTGCCAGCAGCCTCGGGACTATTGCTGGGGCCAACGTCCTGACTTTC	CASSLGTIAGANVLTF
TRBV10-3	TRBD1	few	TRBJ1-1	TGTGCCATCACACAGGGGAATCGGGGTGAAGCTTTCTTT	CAITQGNRGEAFF
TRBV29-1	.	many	TRBJ2-1	TGCAGCGTTTTCGACAGTTACAATGAGCAGTTCTTC	CSVFDSYNEQFF
TRBV20-1	TRBD2	many	TRBJ2-7	TGCAGTGCTCCCTCCTCCAGCGGGAGTGTTTCCTACGAGCAGTACTTC	CSAPSSSGSVSYEQYF
TRBV9	.	few	TRBJ2-2	TGTGCCAGCAGCGTAGCTGGTCGGGCAGCGAACACCGGGGAGCTGTTTTTT	CASSVAGRAANTGELFF
TRBV10-3	TRBD1	many	TRBJ2-1	TGTGCCTCCCAACCGGGACAGGGGTCGGGTGAGCAGTTCTTC	CASQPGQGSGEQFF
TRBV20-1	TRBD1	.	TRBJ1-2	TGCAGTGCTACGATCTTTGGGACAGGGAGTAAGGATGGCTACACCTTC	CSATIFGTGSKDGYTF